The present T cell receptor beta chain was sequenced within a study of blood T cell repertoires in COVID-19. Overall study: Sites across the United States, Italy and Spain contributed samples from acute and convalescent COVID-19.

In the original workflow: By means of reference gene primer amplification, nucleated cell counts were estimated. TCRdb's copy holds only in-frame clones and misses some; the assay was immunoSEQ multiplex PCR. Clonal size and the V and J genes are those of that table, whereas D and trimming came from the DNA. The sample lists roughly 54,000 clones, 90% seen once, with roughly 3.9% in the top ten. V gave up 1 base and J gave up 2 bases, with 6 bases separating them. CDR3 length: 13 amino acids. Germline assignment: CDR1 KGHSH and CDR2 LQKENI. The rearrangement links TRBV18 to TRBJ2-7, with D tentatively TRBD1 (5 bases). Material: peripheral blood. This receptor was identified in a man aged 45-60 years with acute or convalescent COVID-19. The CDR3 DNA sequence: TGTGCCAGCTCACCACTAGGGGCCTACGAGCAGTACTTC. It codes for CASSPLGAYEQYF.